This TCR beta chain was identified in a study of blood T cell repertoires in COVID-19 (TCRdb year 2020). Study-wide context: The collaborator samples originated in the United States, Italy and Spain and spanned the acute and convalescent phases of COVID-19. The material from the prospective study consisted of cDNA or gDNA derived from T cells, B-cell-depleted T cells, or PBMCs. The dataset comprised deeply sampled blood TCRbeta repertoires from subjects exposed to, actively infected with, or recovered from COVID-19. The repertoires were made available in a free public database intended to serve as a resource for research on the immune response to SARS-CoV-2. Samples came from the ongoing ImmuneRACE study (first 160 participants) plus 1,254 subjects from 6 global collaborators. The sample metadata nearly always contained a de-identified subject ID, COVID-19 status, age in years and sex. HLA class I and class II types, where available, came from metadata supplied by the sample provider rather than from assay-based typing. The paper's findings and limits, for the study overall: How much clinical and demographic metadata was included differed by source and by participant, and the metadata was provided uncurated.

As for this clone: Its antigen specificity is not known. Base qualities are not provided; no much larger clone lies one nucleotide away.

The collaborating institutions used their own protocols to collect whole blood in K2EDTA tubes. Collaborator samples were shipped for TCRbeta analysis as frozen whole blood, isolated PBMCs, or DNA extracted from either sample type. CDR1 is given as LNHDA and CDR2 as SQIVND, both from the germline V gene (reference sequence). Inclusive of the bounding cysteine and phenylalanine, the CDR3 is 14 residues long. Just the 42-base CDR3 DNA is kept, in frame starting at base 1. V was cut back by 5 bases and J by 6 bases, leaving a gap of 14 bases between them. TCRbeta CDR3 regions were amplified from genomic DNA using the immunoSEQ Assay, a bias-controlled multiplex PCR. In the original analysis: Nucleated cell counts per sample were estimated from amplification of reference gene primers within the assay. Sequence reads were collapsed and filtered to measure the absolute abundance of every unique TCRbeta CDR3 rearrangement. Productive Simpson clonality was computed per sample as the square root of Simpson's diversity index over productive rearrangements. As stored in TCRdb, this immuneACCESS dataset retains in-frame rearrangements with V and J assigned. A fraction of the clones does not appear; measured against another copy, unresolved V genes explain less than half of the discrepancy, and the remainder lacks a known reason. The DNA was the basis for D and trimming; V, J and clone size are from that table. The table for this sample lists some 77,000 clones; 70% to 85% of them were counted only once. Jointly, the top ten make up 28% of the sample.

The clonotype comes from a man between 65 and 79 years old with acute or convalescent COVID-19. Sequenced: peripheral blood. The chain is assembled from TRBV19 and TRBJ1-5; the D gene is possibly TRBD1, with 6 bases matching. The CDR3 reads as follows: CASSPTGPSQPQHF. The DNA is TGTGCCAGTAGTCCAACAGGGCCAAGTCAGCCCCAGCATTTT.